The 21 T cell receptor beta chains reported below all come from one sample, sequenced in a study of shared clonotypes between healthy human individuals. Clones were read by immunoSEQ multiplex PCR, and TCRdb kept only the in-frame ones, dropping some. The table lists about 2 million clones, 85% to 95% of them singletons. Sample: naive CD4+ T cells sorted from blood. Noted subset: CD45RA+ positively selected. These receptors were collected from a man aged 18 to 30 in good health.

In DNA, the CDR3 is TGTGCCAGCAGCTTGGACGGCAGTGGAGCTTTCTTT. As protein: CASSLDGSGAFF. The chain links TRBV7-3 to TRBJ1-1; the D is unclear. This CDR3 is 12 amino acids long. From germline, CDR1 is SGHTA and CDR2 FQGTGA. Trimming cost V 3 bases and J 10 bases, with 12 bases left between them. Together with reference TRBV7-3 and TRBJ1-1, the CDR3 gives the full variable domain: GAGVSQTPSNKVTEKGKYVELRCDPISGHTALYWYRQSLGQGPEFLIYFQGTGAADDSGLPNDRFFAVRPEGSVSTLKIQRTERGDSAVYLCASSLDGSGAFFGQGTRLTVV.

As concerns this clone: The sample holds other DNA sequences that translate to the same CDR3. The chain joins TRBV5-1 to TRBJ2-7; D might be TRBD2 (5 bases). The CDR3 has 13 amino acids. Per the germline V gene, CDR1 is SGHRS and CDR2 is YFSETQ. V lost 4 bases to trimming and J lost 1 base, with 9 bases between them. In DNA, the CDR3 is TGCGCCAGCAGCCCGGACTTGTCCTACGAGCAGTACTTC. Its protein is CASSPDLSYEQYF.

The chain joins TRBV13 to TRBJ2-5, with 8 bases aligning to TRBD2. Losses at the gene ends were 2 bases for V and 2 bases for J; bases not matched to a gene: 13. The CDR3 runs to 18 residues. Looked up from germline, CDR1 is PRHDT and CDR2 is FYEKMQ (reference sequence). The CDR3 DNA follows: TGTGCCAGCAGCTTACGCAAAGGTGGCGGGAGGTTTCAAGAGACCCAGTACTTC. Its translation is CASSLRKGGGRFQETQYF.

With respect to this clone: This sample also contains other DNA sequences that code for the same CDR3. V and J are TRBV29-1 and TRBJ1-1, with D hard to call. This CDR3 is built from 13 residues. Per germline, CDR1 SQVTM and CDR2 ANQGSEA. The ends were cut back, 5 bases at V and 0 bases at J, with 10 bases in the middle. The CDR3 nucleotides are TGCAGCGTTTCAGGCACCCTGAACACTGAAGCTTTCTTT. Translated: CSVSGTLNTEAFF.

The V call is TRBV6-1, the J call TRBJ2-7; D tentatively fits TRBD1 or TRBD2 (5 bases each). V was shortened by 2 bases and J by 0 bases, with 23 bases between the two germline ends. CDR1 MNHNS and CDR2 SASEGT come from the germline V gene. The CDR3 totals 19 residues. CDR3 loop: CASSETPEGTAGPSYEQYF. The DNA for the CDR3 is TGTGCCAGCAGTGAAACCCCCGAGGGGACGGCGGGTCCCTCCTACGAGCAGTACTTC.

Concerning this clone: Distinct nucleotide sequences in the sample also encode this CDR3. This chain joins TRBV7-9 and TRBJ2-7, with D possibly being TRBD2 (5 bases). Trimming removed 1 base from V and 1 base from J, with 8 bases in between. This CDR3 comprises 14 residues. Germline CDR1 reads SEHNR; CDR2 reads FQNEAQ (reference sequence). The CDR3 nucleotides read TGTGCCAGCAGCTTAGGGACTGCATCCTACGAGCAGTACTTC. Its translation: CASSLGTASYEQYF.

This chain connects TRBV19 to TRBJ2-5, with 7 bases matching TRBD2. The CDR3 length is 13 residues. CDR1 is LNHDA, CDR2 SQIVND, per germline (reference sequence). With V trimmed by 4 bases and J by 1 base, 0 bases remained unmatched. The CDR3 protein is CASSTSGQETQYF. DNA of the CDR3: TGTGCCAGTAGTACTAGCGGCCAAGAGACCCAGTACTTC.

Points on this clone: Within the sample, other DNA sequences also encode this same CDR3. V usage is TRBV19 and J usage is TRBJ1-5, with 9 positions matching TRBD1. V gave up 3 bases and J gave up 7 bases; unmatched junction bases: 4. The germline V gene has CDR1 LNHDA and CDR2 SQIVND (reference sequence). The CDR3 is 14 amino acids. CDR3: CASSMTGGNQPQHF. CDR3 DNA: TGTGCCAGTAGTATGACAGGGGGTAACCAGCCCCAGCATTTT.

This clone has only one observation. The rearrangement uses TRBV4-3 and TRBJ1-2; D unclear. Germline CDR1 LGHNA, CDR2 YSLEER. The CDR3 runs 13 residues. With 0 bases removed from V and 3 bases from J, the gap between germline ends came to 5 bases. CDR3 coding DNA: TGCGCCAGCAGCCAAGAGGCCTACTATGGCTACACCTTC. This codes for CASSQEAYYGYTF.

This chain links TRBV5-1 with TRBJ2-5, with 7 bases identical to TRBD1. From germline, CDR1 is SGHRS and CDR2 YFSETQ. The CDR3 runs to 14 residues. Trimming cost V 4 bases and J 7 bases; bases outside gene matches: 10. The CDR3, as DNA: TGCGCCAGCAGCGAAGGACAGGTAGCAGGGACCCAGTACTTC. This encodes CASSEGQVAGTQYF.

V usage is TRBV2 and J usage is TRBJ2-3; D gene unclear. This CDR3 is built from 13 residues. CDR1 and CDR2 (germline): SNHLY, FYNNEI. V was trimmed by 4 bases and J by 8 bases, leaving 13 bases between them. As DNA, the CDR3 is TGTGCCAGCAGTGGGACCACCCGGGCTACGCAGTATTTT. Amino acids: CASSGTTRATQYF.

This CDR3 reads CASTLGEGILGQPQHF. As DNA, the CDR3 is TGTGCCAGCACCCTCGGGGAGGGTATCTTGGGTCAGCCCCAGCATTTT. The rearrangement uses TRBV6-6 and TRBJ1-5; the D is unclear. CDR1 and CDR2 (germline): MNHNY, SVGAGI (reference sequence). The CDR3 has 16 residues. V lost 7 bases to trimming and J lost 6 bases, with 22 bases between them.

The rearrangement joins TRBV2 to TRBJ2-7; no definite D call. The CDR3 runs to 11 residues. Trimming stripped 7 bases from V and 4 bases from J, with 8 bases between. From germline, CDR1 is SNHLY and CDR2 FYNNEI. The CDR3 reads CASNYEYEQYF. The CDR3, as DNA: TGTGCCAGCAATTACGAATACGAGCAGTACTTC.

CDR3 bases: TGTGCCAGCAGCTTAATTGTAGCGGGGGGGCCTGAGACCCAGTACTTC. Translation: CASSLIVAGGPETQYF. The chain links TRBV7-8 to TRBJ2-5; 11 positions agree with TRBD2. Germline values: CDR1 SGHVS, CDR2 FQNEAQ. With V trimmed by 2 bases and J by 5 bases, 7 bases remained unmatched. The CDR3 length is 16 residues.

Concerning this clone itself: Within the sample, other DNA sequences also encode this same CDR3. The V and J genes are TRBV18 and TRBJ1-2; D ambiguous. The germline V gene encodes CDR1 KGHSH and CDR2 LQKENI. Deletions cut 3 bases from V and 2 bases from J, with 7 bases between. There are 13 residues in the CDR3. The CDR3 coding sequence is TGTGCCAGCTCACCGCGAGAGAACTATGGCTACACCTTC. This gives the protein CASSPRENYGYTF.

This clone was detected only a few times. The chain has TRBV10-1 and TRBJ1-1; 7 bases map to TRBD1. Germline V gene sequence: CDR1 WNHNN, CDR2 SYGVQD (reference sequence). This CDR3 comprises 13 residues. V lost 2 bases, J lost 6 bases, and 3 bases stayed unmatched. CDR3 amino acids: CASSEGDRAEAFF. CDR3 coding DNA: TGCGCCAGCAGTGAGGGGGACAGAGCTGAAGCTTTCTTT.

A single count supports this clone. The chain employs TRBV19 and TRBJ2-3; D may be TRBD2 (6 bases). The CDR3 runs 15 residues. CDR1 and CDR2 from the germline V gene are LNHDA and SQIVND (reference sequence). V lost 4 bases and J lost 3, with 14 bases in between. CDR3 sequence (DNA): TGTGCCAGTAGTAAAGGGGCCCGGGGGACAGATACGCAGTATTTT. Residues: CASSKGARGTDTQYF.

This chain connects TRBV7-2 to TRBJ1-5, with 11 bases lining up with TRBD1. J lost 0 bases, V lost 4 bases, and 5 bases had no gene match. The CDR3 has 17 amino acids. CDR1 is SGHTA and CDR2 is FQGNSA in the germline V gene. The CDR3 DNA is TGTGCCAGCAGCTCTGGACAGGGGGCGTTTAGCAATCAGCCCCAGCATTTT. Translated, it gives CASSSGQGAFSNQPQHF.

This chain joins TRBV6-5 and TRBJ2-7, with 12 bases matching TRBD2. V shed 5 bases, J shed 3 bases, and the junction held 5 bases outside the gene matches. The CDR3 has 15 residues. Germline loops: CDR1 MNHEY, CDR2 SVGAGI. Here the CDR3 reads CASSLLAGGGYEQYF. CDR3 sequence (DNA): TGTGCCAGCAGTCTACTAGCGGGGGGTGGCTACGAGCAGTACTTC.

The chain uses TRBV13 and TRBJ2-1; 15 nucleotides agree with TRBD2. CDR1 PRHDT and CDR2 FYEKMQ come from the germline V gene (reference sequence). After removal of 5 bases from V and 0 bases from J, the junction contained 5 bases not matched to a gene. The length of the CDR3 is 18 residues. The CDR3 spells CASSGLAGGPFSYNEQFF. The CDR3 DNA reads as TGTGCCAGCAGCGGACTAGCGGGGGGGCCCTTCTCCTACAATGAGCAGTTCTTC.

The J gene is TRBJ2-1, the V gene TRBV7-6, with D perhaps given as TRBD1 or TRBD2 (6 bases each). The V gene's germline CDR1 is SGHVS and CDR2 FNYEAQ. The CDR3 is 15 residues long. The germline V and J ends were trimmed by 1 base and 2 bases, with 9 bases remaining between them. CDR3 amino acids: CASSLVEGAYNEQFF. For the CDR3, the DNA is TGTGCCAGCAGCTTAGTGGAGGGGGCCTACAATGAGCAGTTCTTC.